Listed below are T cell receptor beta chains from one sample, sequenced in a study of blood T cell dynamics during melanoma immunotherapy. Method: immunoSEQ multiplex PCR; TCRdb's copy keeps in-frame clones and lacks some. Of approximately 9,700 clones listed, about 91% are singletons. The sequences come from blood, collected from a patient treated with checkpoint blockade. These receptors all stem from a human donor with melanoma. The CDR3 runs from the conserved cysteine through the conserved F or W. Size is stated for part of the rows, as once, few or many counts, or as a class when the clone is expanded.

cdr3_length clone_size j_call v_call cdr3_aa
15 NA TRBJ2-1 TRBV28 CASSLYGQGNNEQFF
15 NA TRBJ2-2 TRBV28 CATKAPSGPGGELFF
15 NA TRBJ2-2 TRBV7-2 CASSFTGTNTGELFF
15 NA TRBJ2-7 TRBV7-8 CASSPLLTSAYEQYF
13 NA TRBJ2-1 TRBV9 CASSVDPNNEQFF
13 once TRBJ2-7 TRBV7-9 CASSSGTRIEQYF
11 few TRBJ1-1 TRBV30 CAGGGGGEAFF
14 NA TRBJ2-2 TRBV7-8 CASSAIQLPGELFF
17 once TRBJ2-1 TRBV5-8 CASSRRLAGGRVDEQFF
14 NA TRBJ1-1 TRBV5-1 CASSLGGSDTEAFF
11 NA TRBJ2-7 TRBV20-1 CSAESQGEQYF
13 NA TRBJ2-5 TRBV18 CASSPDYKETQYF
14 NA TRBJ2-7 TRBV10-1 CASSDGFLSYEQYF
13 NA TRBJ2-3 TRBV6-6 CASSPAGADTQYF
14 NA TRBJ2-5 TRBV21-1 CASSVRGYGETQYF